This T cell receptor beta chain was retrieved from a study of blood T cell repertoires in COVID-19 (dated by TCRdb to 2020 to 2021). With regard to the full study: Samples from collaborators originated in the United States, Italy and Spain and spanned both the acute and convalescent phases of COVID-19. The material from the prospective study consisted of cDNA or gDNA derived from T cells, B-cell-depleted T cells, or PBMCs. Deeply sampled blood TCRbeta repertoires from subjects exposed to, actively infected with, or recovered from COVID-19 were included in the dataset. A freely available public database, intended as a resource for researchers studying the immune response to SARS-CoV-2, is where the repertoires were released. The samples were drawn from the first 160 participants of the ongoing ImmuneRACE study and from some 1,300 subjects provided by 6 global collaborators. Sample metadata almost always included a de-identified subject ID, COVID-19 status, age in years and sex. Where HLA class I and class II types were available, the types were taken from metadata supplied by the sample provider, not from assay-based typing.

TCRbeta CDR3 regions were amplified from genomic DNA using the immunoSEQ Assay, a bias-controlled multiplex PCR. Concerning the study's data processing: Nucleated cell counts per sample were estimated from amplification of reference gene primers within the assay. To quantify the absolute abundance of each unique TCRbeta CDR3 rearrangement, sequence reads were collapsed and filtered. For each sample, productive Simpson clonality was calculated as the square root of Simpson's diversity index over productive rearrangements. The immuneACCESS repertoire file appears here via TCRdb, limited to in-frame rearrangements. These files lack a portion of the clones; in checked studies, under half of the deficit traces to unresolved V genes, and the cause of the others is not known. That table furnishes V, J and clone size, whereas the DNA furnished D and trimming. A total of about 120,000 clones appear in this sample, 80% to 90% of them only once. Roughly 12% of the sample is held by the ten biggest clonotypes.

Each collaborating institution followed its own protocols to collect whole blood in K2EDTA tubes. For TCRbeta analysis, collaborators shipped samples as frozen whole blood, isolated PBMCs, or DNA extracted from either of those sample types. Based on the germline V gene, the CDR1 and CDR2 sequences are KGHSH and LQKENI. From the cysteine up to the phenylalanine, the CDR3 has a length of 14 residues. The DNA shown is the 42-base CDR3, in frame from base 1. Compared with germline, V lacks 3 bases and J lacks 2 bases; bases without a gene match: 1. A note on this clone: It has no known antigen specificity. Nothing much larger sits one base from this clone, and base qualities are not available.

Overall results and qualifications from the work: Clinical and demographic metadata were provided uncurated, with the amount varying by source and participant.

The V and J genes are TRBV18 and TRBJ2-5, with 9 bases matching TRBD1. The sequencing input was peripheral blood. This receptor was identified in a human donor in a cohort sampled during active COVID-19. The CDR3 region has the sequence CASSPGTGQETQYF. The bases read TGTGCCAGCTCACCGGGGACAGGGCAAGAGACCCAGTACTTC.